Presented here are 20 T cell receptor beta chains from one specimen sequenced in a study of blood T cell repertoires in COVID-19. TCRdb's table, derived via immunoSEQ multiplex PCR, lists solely in-frame clones and lacks some. The table lists about 22,000 clones, about 88% of them singletons, with 25% in the top ten. Sequenced input: peripheral blood. The receptors were sampled from a human donor with active COVID-19. The donor label of this sample is uncertain.

The rearrangement links TRBV9 to TRBJ2-1, with TRBD2 identical over 7 bases. The germline V gene has CDR1 SGDLS and CDR2 YYNGEE. V lost 3 bases and J lost 7; bases outside the gene matches: 4. This CDR3 has 13 residues. The CDR3 is CASSAGLQNEQFF. In DNA form, the CDR3 reads TGTGCCAGCAGCGCGGGACTACAAAATGAGCAGTTCTTC.

The chain joins TRBV6-5 to TRBJ1-5; perhaps TRBD1 as D (5 bases). The CDR3 totals 15 residues. The germline V and J ends were trimmed by 6 bases and 0 bases, with 12 bases remaining between them. The germline V gene encodes CDR1 MNHEY and CDR2 SVGAGI. The CDR3 spells CASRAAGSSNQPQHF. DNA for the CDR3: TGTGCCAGCAGAGCAGCAGGGTCTAGCAATCAGCCCCAGCATTTT.

The chain joins TRBV5-6 to TRBJ2-7; D gene unclear. CDR1 is SGHDT, CDR2 YYEEEE, per germline. V gave up 0 bases and J gave up 5 bases, with 3 bases separating them. The CDR3 runs 11 residues. The CDR3 loop reads CASSLGHEQYF. The CDR3 DNA reads as TGTGCCAGCAGCTTGGGGCACGAGCAGTACTTC.

This chain uses TRBV30 with TRBJ1-1; TRBD1 is a possible D gene (6 bases). The CDR3 has 15 amino acids. Germline CDR1 and CDR2: GTSNPN and SVGIG (reference sequence). V was cut by 8 bases and J by 0 bases, with 19 bases left in between. This CDR3 reads CAGLQGWNLNTEAFF. CDR3 bases: TGTGCCGGTCTCCAGGGGTGGAACTTGAACACTGAAGCTTTCTTT.

This chain connects TRBV7-9 to TRBJ2-7; the match to TRBD2 covers 7 bases. V lost 5 bases to trimming and J lost 7 bases; unmatched junction nucleotides: 11. Germline-derived CDR1 and CDR2 are SEHNR and FQNEAQ (reference sequence). This CDR3 has 14 residues. CDR3 DNA sequence: TGTGCCAGCAGCCTCTCAGCGGGGCTTCGGGAGCAGTACTTC. It yields the protein CASSLSAGLREQYF.

The gene calls are TRBV5-5 and TRBJ1-2; 7 bases match TRBD1. This CDR3 spans 15 amino acids. The V gene's germline CDR1 is SGHKS and CDR2 YYEKEE (reference sequence). J lost 5 bases, V lost 1 base, and 8 bases had no gene match. CDR3 in amino acids: CASSLRGGLTYGYTF. DNA of the CDR3: TGTGCCAGCAGCTTGCGAGGGGGCTTAACGTATGGCTACACCTTC.

The chain uses TRBV6-5 and TRBJ2-7; maybe TRBD1 (6 bases). The CDR3 consists of 13 residues. In germline, CDR1 is MNHEY, CDR2 SVGAGI. V lost 6 bases, J lost 4 bases, and 13 bases lay in between. In DNA, the CDR3 is TGTGCCAGCAGACAGGGACGGGTTTACGAGCAGTACTTC. Translation gives CASRQGRVYEQYF.

The DNA for the CDR3 is TGTGCCACCAGCAGAGATCTAGCCCCAAGCCACATTCAGTACTTC. Protein: CATSRDLAPSHIQYF. This sequence joins TRBV15 and TRBJ2-4; D possibly corresponds to TRBD2 (5 bases). Trimming shortened V by 0 bases and J by 8 bases, and 14 bases separated the two germline ends. The CDR3 consists of 15 residues. Germline V gene lookup returns CDR1 LNHNV and CDR2 YYDKDF (reference sequence).

This clone was counted a single time. The chain joins TRBV5-1 to TRBJ1-1, with D perhaps matching TRBD1 (5 bases). Germline CDR1 reads SGHRS; CDR2 reads YFSETQ. The CDR3 is 12 amino acids. Trimming left V 3 bases short and J 8 bases short, with 11 bases between. CDR3 in amino acids: CASSYDRHEAFF. CDR3 sequence (DNA): TGCGCCAGCAGCTATGACAGACACGAAGCTTTCTTT.

The J gene is TRBJ2-3, the V gene TRBV7-3, with 10 bases that match TRBD2. Germline lookup yields CDR1 SGHTA and CDR2 FQGTGA. J was trimmed by 0 bases and V by 3 bases; bases with no gene match: 6. The length of the CDR3 is 17 residues. The CDR3 reads CASSFTLTSGSTDTQYF. The CDR3 DNA is TGTGCCAGCAGCTTTACTTTGACTAGCGGGAGCACAGATACGCAGTATTTT.

The chain carries TRBV3-1 (or the pseudogene TRBV3-2) and TRBJ2-1; 8 positions match TRBD2. The germline V gene has CDR1 LGHDT and CDR2 YNNKEL (reference sequence). The trim removed 5 bases at V and 4 bases at J, leaving 4 bases unmatched. CDR3 length: 14 residues. CDR3 amino acids: CASSGGGIYNEQFF. In DNA, the CDR3 is TGTGCCAGCAGCGGCGGGGGGATTTACAATGAGCAGTTCTTC.

The chain recombines TRBV11-3 with TRBJ2-1; weak D call: TRBD2 (5 bases). CDR1 is SGHNT and CDR2 is YENEEA in the germline V gene. The V gene lost 5 bases and the J gene lost 5 bases, with 10 bases spanning the gap. The CDR3 spans 13 residues. The CDR3 DNA is TGTGCCAGCAGCAGAGGACTGGACAATGAGCAGTTCTTC. Translating it yields CASSRGLDNEQFF.

The genes are TRBV3-1 (or the pseudogene TRBV3-2) and TRBJ1-1, with 7 nucleotides matching TRBD1. The CDR3 has 16 amino acids. Germline V gives CDR1 LGHDT, CDR2 YNNKEL (reference sequence). Trimming at V came to 5 bases and at J to 1 base, leaving 10 bases not matched to a gene. The CDR3 DNA reads TGTGCCAGCAGCTCTTCCACAGGGGTCAAGAACACTGAAGCTTTCTTT. As protein: CASSSSTGVKNTEAFF.

The rearrangement uses TRBV7-2 and TRBJ1-3, with D possibly matching TRBD1 (5 bases). Deletions cut 0 bases from V and 1 base from J, with 10 bases between. The CDR3 runs 16 residues. Germline V gene data show CDR1 as SGHTA and CDR2 as FQGNSA. CDR3 in amino acids: CASSLAAGLSGNTIYF. In DNA form, the CDR3 reads TGTGCCAGCAGCTTAGCGGCAGGGCTATCTGGAAACACCATATATTTT.

This chain joins TRBV2 and TRBJ2-7, with 15 bases fitting TRBD2. V lost 4 bases to trimming and J lost 6 bases; unmatched junction nucleotides: 13. Germline V gene lookup returns CDR1 SNHLY and CDR2 FYNNEI. The CDR3 contains 18 residues. DNA for the CDR3: TGTGCCAGCAGTGTTGTTGGACTAGCGGGGGGGCTCCGCTCCGAGCAGTACTTC. Amino acids: CASSVVGLAGGLRSEQYF.

This clone was detected only once. The genes are TRBV2 and TRBJ2-4, with D possibly being TRBD1 (6 bases). The V end lost 6 bases, the J end lost 16 bases, and 16 bases lay between the germline ends. Germline V gives CDR1 SNHLY, CDR2 FYNNEI. The length of the CDR3 is 11 residues. The CDR3 sequence: CASRRQALLYF. The DNA of the CDR3 is TGTGCCAGCAGGAGACAGGCCCTCCTCTACTTC. Full variable domain (outside the CDR3, taken from reference TRBV2 and TRBJ2-4): EPEVTQTPSHQVTQMGQEVILRCVPISNHLYFYWYRQILGQKVEFLVSFYNNEISEKSEIFDDQFSVERPDGSNFTLKIRSTKLEDSAMYFCASRRQALLYFGAGTRLSVL.

The genes are TRBV11-3 and TRBJ2-2; TRBD1 matches 7 bases. The CDR3 consists of 15 residues. Germline V gene lookup returns CDR1 SGHNT and CDR2 YENEEA. Trimming cost V 4 bases and J 7 bases; bases outside gene matches: 9. The CDR3 region has the DNA TGTGCCAGCAGCTCTAAAGACAGGGCTGGCGGGGAGCTGTTTTTT. This sequence encodes CASSSKDRAGGELFF.

This chain connects TRBV18 to TRBJ2-3, with D maybe TRBD2 (6 bases). CDR1 KGHSH and CDR2 LQKENI come from the germline V gene. Trimming removed 0 bases at V and 0 bases at J, with 13 bases between. This CDR3 is 17 amino acids long. The CDR3 DNA is TGTGCCAGCTCACCACCGAGAAGGGACTCTAGCACAGATACGCAGTATTTT. Residues: CASSPPRRDSSTDTQYF.

The rearrangement links TRBV30 to TRBJ1-3; D possibly corresponds to TRBD1 (5 bases). CDR3 size: 14 residues. CDR1 GTSNPN and CDR2 SVGIG come from the germline V gene (reference sequence). V lost 1 base to trimming and J lost 0 bases, with 7 bases between them. In nucleotides, the CDR3 is TGTGCCTGGAGTGGGGACTACTCTGGAAACACCATATATTTT. Its translation: CAWSGDYSGNTIYF.

V and J are TRBV4-2 and TRBJ1-6; TRBD1 aligns across 9 bases. The CDR3 length is 18 residues. V shed 4 bases, J shed 0 bases, and the junction held 7 bases outside the gene matches. Germline V gene data show CDR1 as LGHNA and CDR2 as YNFKEQ. CDR3 DNA: TGTGCCAGCAGCCGAACCGGGACAGGGAGCTCCTATAATTCACCCCTCCACTTT. Its protein product is CASSRTGTGSSYNSPLHF.